This TCR beta chain is from a study of glioma-infiltrating T cells (dated by TCRdb to about 2016). The study in broad terms: The study sequenced TCR alpha- and beta-chain repertoires from glioma tissue, from non-neoplastic brain tissue and from matched peripheral blood mononuclear cells. Each tissue-infiltrating repertoire was compared with the same patient's peripheral blood repertoire to measure divergence between tissue and blood T-cell populations. Three low-grade glioma patients, 7 to 9 primary glioblastoma patients and three non-glioma patients contributing non-neoplastic brain tissue were included in the paired cohort. The investigation overall reported the following: The group comparisons were based on small numbers of patients: three non-neoplastic, three low-grade glioma and several glioblastoma patients. Only a very small number of CDR3 sequences turned up in both tissue and blood, a result put down to high CDR3 diversity combined with limited sampling. VJ-independent divergence between tissue and blood was below expectation in non-neoplastic patients but above expectation in all gliomas, especially low-grade gliomas.

To note about this clonotype: It lacks a known antigen. Base qualities are not at hand, and no much larger clone is one base apart.

The iRepertoire nested amplicon-rescue multiplex PCR (arm-PCR) platform was used to amplify TCR alpha and beta CDR3 regions from RNA. The input for one-step reverse transcription and amplification was roughly 100-400 ng of tissue mRNA or PBMC total RNA. Following bead purification, Illumina adapters were added through a secondary multiplex PCR, and the libraries were then gel-purified between 200 and 400 bp. The libraries contained internal 6-nucleotide barcodes that were used for demultiplexing. Libraries were sequenced on an Illumina MiSeq with 2x220 or 2x250 nucleotide paired-end reads. The authors' analysis ran thus. FLASH 1.2.11 was used to merge paired reads, and BWA-MEM then aligned the reads to the GRCh37 human genome before TRA and TRB reads were extracted. For V and J assignment, an IMGT-derived reference of cassette sequences and CDR3 motifs that included pseudogenes was used. Reads were translated in three frames, and productive CDR3s were defined as those with a C...FGXG motif and no stop codons. Unique combinations of V-J cassette pair and CDR3 amino acid sequence were defined as clonotypes. Hamming distance filtering was applied to reads, with thresholds set by the sequence error rate of each sample in mapped regions. TCRdb itself trimmed the public reads at Q25 with fastp, ran MiXCR and retained productive beta chains. When rows share a CDR3 protein, they turn into one entry using the most common DNA and genes. These V and J calls derive from TCRdb rather than the authors' analysis. This sample comprises about 130,000 distinct CDR3 sequences, roughly a quarter of them detected only once. The top ten hold 27% of the sample.

The junction carries 12 bases between V and J, which are trimmed by 0 bases and 4 bases respectively. The CDR3 holds 15 amino acids from the cysteine to the phenylalanine. Only the CDR3 portion is preserved as DNA: 45 bases, with reading frame beginning at the first base. From a lookup of the germline V gene, CDR1 and CDR2 are SGHTA and FQGNSA. Recombination joined TRBV7-2 with TRBJ1-1, with an unclear D gene assignment. The specimen was glioma tissue, nonneoplastic brain tissue, or PBMCs (not recorded which). This receptor was identified in a human donor with low-grade glioma or glioblastoma, undergoing nonglioma brain surgery, or in good health (not recorded which). The DNA reads TGTGCCAGCAGCTTAGCCTCCCTTCTGATCACTGAAGCTTTCTTT. The translation is CASSLASLLITEAFF.